Below, one T cell receptor beta chain is given with its context. Deletions cut 6 bases from V and 0 bases from J, with 14 bases between. The CDR3 is 15 amino acids. Germline values: CDR1 SGHAT, CDR2 FQNNGV. The data were obtained in a study of T cells after somatic rescue of genetic block. Produced via immunoSEQ multiplex PCR; TCRdb's table is partial and in-frame only. The sample has tens of thousands of clones, approximately 90% seen once; the top ten hold 2.5% to 3%. The specimen sequenced was peripheral blood mononuclear cells (PBMCs). The receptor was isolated from a man aged 25 to 40. The V and J genes are TRBV11-2 and TRBJ2-5; the D is unclear. The CDR3 DNA sequence: TGTGCCAGCAGACCACTGACCGGGTACCAAGAGACCCAGTACTTC. Translated, it gives CASRPLTGYQETQYF.